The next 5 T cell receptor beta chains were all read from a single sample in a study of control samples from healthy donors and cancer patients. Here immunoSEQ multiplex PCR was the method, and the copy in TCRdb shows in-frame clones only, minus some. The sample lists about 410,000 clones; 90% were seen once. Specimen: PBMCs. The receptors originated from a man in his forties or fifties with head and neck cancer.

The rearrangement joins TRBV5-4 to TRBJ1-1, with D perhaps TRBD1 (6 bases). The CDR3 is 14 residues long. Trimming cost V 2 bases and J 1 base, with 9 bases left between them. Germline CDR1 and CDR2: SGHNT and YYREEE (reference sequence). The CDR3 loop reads CASSFTGRNTEAFF. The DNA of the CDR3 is TGTGCCAGCAGCTTTACAGGGCGGAACACTGAAGCTTTCTTT.

The CDR3 loop reads CAWSVVTIAKNIQYF. CDR3 DNA sequence: TGTGCCTGGAGTGTAGTGACAATAGCCAAAAACATTCAGTACTTC. V and J are TRBV30 and TRBJ2-4; D uncertain. CDR3 length equals 15 residues. Trimming took off 0 bases at V and 0 bases at J, with 9 bases between the two ends. The germline gives CDR1 GTSNPN, CDR2 SVGIG (reference sequence). Supplemented by reference TRBV30 and TRBJ2-4, the full variable domain reads SQTIHQWPATLVQPVGSPLSLECTVEGTSNPNLYWYRQAAGRGLQLLFYSVGIGQISSEVPQNLSASRPQDRQFILSSKKLLLSDSGFYLCAWSVVTIAKNIQYFGAGTRLSVL.

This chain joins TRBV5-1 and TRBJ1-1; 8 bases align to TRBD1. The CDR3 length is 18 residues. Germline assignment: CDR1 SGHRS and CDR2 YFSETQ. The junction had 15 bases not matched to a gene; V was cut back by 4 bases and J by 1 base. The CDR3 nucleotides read TGCGCCAGCAGCCCAAACCCAGGGGGCGCGGGTGGGAACACTGAAGCTTTCTTT. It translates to CASSPNPGGAGGNTEAFF.

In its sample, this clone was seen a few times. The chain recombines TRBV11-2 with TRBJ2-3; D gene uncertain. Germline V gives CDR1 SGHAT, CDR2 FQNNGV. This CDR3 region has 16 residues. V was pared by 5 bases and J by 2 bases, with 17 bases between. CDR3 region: CASSPPWPTFTDTQYF. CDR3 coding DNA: TGTGCCAGCAGCCCCCCGTGGCCTACCTTCACAGATACGCAGTATTTT.

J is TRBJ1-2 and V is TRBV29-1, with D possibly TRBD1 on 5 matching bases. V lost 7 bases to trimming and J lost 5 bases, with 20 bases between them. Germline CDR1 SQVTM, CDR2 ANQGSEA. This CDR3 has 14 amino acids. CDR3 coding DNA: TGCAGCGACCATTCTTCCGGGACGGATTATGGCTACACCTTC. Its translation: CSDHSSGTDYGYTF.